Sequencing of this T cell receptor beta chain was carried out in a study of shared clonotypes between healthy human individuals. This CDR3 region has 14 residues. Germline V gives CDR1 KGHSH, CDR2 LQKENI. The V end lost 2 bases, the J end lost 6 bases, and 11 bases lay between the germline ends. Once extracted for a subset, genomic DNA was divided evenly among several immunoSEQ plates. Only in-frame clones appear in the TCRdb table, and some are missing; sequencing was by immunoSEQ multiplex PCR. Here the sample spans roughly 1,500,000 clones, 95% to 99% being singletons. The TCR was taken from a man aged 30 to 39 in good health. This chain joins TRBV18 and TRBJ1-5; D unclear. The sequenced sample consisted of naive CD4+ T cells sorted from blood. The sample's subset: CD45RA+ positively selected. CDR3: CASSPRELLQPQHF. In nucleotides, the CDR3 is TGTGCCAGCTCACCAAGGGAGCTACTTCAGCCCCAGCATTTT. Variable domain in full (rest from reference TRBV18 and TRBJ1-5): NAGVMQNPRHLVRRRGQEARLRCSPMKGHSHVYWYRQLPEEGLKFMVYLQKENIIDESGMPKERFSAEFPKEGPSILRIQQVVRGDSAAYFCASSPRELLQPQHFGDGTRLSIL.